These 20 T cell receptor beta chains were sequenced from one sample in a study of blood T cell repertoires in COVID-19. TCRdb keeps only in-frame clones here, not all; method: immunoSEQ multiplex PCR. Here the sample spans around 250,000 clones, 82% being singletons. Sequences were obtained from peripheral blood. The receptor source for this set is a woman in her late teens or twenties with acute or convalescent COVID-19.

The J gene is TRBJ2-2, the V gene TRBV7-9, with 9 bases fitting TRBD1. Germline V gives CDR1 SEHNR, CDR2 FQNEAQ (reference sequence). V shed 5 bases, J shed 5 bases, and the junction held 6 bases outside the gene matches. This CDR3 has 15 amino acids. In nucleotides, the CDR3 is TGTGCCAGCAGCGCACAGGGGGCGCGGACCGGGGAGCTGTTTTTT. It translates to CASSAQGARTGELFF.

The CDR3, as DNA: TGTGCCAGCAGCCAAGGTCAGAGTAGCGGGACTAACAATGAGCAGTTCTTC. Translation gives CASSQGQSSGTNNEQFF. This rearrangement joins TRBV4-2 to TRBJ2-1; 8 bases agree with TRBD2. V dropped 1 base and J dropped 5; count of bases not matched to a gene: 10. Germline V CDR1 and CDR2: LGHNA, YNFKEQ. The CDR3 has 17 residues.

V and J are TRBV18 and TRBJ2-7; D is undetermined. The CDR3 is 13 residues long. V was trimmed by 0 bases and J by 4 bases, leaving 7 bases between them. Germline CDR1 and CDR2: KGHSH and LQKENI. The DNA of the CDR3 is TGTGCCAGCTCACCACCCGGTGATTACGAGCAGTACTTC. This sequence encodes CASSPPGDYEQYF.

This clone turned up a few times. V gene TRBV3-1 (or the pseudogene TRBV3-2) combines with J gene TRBJ2-5; a possible D gene is TRBD1 (6 bases). V lost 1 base and J 0 bases, leaving 12 bases between the germline ends. In germline, CDR1 is LGHDT, CDR2 YNNKEL (reference sequence). The CDR3 sequence is 16 residues long. The CDR3 protein is CASSQGQGIDQETQYF. The CDR3 DNA sequence: TGTGCCAGCAGCCAAGGGCAGGGGATTGACCAAGAGACCCAGTACTTC.

This chain links TRBV27 with TRBJ2-6, with D tentatively TRBD2 (5 bases). CDR3 length equals 20 residues. Germline V gives CDR1 MNHEY, CDR2 SMNVEV (reference sequence). Deletions cut 1 base from V and 1 base from J, with 20 bases between. CDR3 bases: TGTGCCAGCAGTTTATATCGTCCATCGTTGAGGGATTCTGGGGCCAACGTCCTGACTTTC. Amino acid sequence: CASSLYRPSLRDSGANVLTF.

The genes are TRBV7-2 and TRBJ2-1; 7 nucleotides line up with TRBD1. This CDR3 spans 14 amino acids. Germline lookup yields CDR1 SGHTA and CDR2 FQGNSA. V trimming: 4 bases; J trimming: 7 bases; junction bases outside the gene matches: 7. The CDR3 DNA reads TGTGCCAGCAGCTCCAGGGACAGCAATAATGAGCAGTTCTTC. Translated: CASSSRDSNNEQFF.

This clone was detected only a few times. The chain uses TRBV30 and TRBJ1-1; possible D gene TRBD1, 5 bases. Germline V lookup: CDR1 GTSNPN, CDR2 SVGIG (reference sequence). CDR3 size: 13 residues. Trimming took 5 bases from V and 9 from J, leaving 19 bases between them. In nucleotides, the CDR3 is TGTGCCTGGGGAATGATGGGGGGTGCCAAAGCTTTCTTT. It translates to CAWGMMGGAKAFF.

The gene calls are TRBV30 and TRBJ1-2; possibly TRBD1 for D (6 bases). This CDR3 is 12 amino acids long. V was shortened by 2 bases and J by 8 bases, with 12 bases between the two germline ends. Germline assignment: CDR1 GTSNPN and CDR2 SVGIG (reference sequence). The CDR3 region is CAWSLRGGGYTF. Written as DNA, the CDR3 is TGTGCCTGGAGTCTCAGGGGCGGAGGCTACACCTTC.

The V and J genes are TRBV19 and TRBJ1-2; 7 nucleotides agree with TRBD1. The CDR3 is 13 residues long. Germline V gives CDR1 LNHDA, CDR2 SQIVND (reference sequence). V lost 4 bases and J lost 5; bases outside the gene matches: 4. CDR3 sequence (DNA): TGTGCCAGTAGTACCTCGGGACAGTATGGCTACACCTTC. It is translated as CASSTSGQYGYTF.

The chain combines TRBV29-1 with TRBJ1-1, with 11 bases identical to TRBD1. V lost 3 bases and J lost 6; bases outside the gene matches: 9. The CDR3 covers 15 residues. The V gene's germline CDR1 is SQVTM and CDR2 ANQGSEA. CDR3 in DNA: TGCAGCGTTGACGACCCGGGACAGGGGGGTCCTGAAGCTTTCTTT. Amino acid sequence: CSVDDPGQGGPEAFF.

This clone was detected only a few times. J is TRBJ2-3 and V is TRBV3-1 (or the pseudogene TRBV3-2); D remains unclear. Germline CDR1 reads LGHDT; CDR2 reads YNNKEL (reference sequence). V shed 4 bases and J shed 0 bases, with 5 bases lying between them. This CDR3 comprises 13 residues. The CDR3 DNA sequence: TGTGCCAGCAGCCCCTATAGCACAGATACGCAGTATTTT. As protein: CASSPYSTDTQYF.

This clone was counted many times. The V and J genes are TRBV4-2 and TRBJ2-7; D perhaps matches TRBD1 (6 bases). The germline V and J ends were trimmed by 2 bases and 7 bases, with 9 bases remaining between them. This CDR3 has 12 residues. CDR1 is LGHNA and CDR2 is YNFKEQ in the germline V gene. CDR3 loop: CASSQNRGEQYF. In DNA, the CDR3 is TGTGCCAGCAGCCAAAATAGGGGGGAGCAGTACTTC.

V and J are TRBV20-1 and TRBJ1-5; D remains unclear. The CDR3 covers 14 residues. Germline V gene lookup returns CDR1 DFQATT and CDR2 SNEGSKA (reference sequence). V was cut by 3 bases and J by 7 bases, with 16 bases left in between. Written as DNA, the CDR3 is TGCAGTGCTAGTGTCCAGAAGGGAGCGCAGCCCCAGCATTTT. It translates to CSASVQKGAQPQHF.

A single count supports this clone. This chain connects TRBV19 to TRBJ1-2; 8 positions agree with TRBD1. V dropped 7 bases and J dropped 4; count of bases not matched to a gene: 2. Germline assignment: CDR1 LNHDA and CDR2 SQIVND (reference sequence). The CDR3 is 12 amino acids. In DNA form, the CDR3 reads TGTGCCAGTACTGGGACAGGCTATGGCTACACCTTC. Its translation: CASTGTGYGYTF.

This sequence joins TRBV27 and TRBJ1-5; D unresolved. Germline V CDR1 and CDR2: MNHEY, SMNVEV (reference sequence). This CDR3 comprises 15 residues. Trimming left V 6 bases short and J 2 bases short, with 14 bases between. The CDR3 protein is CASRRLEDGNQPQHF. For the CDR3, the DNA is TGTGCCAGCAGAAGACTCGAGGATGGCAATCAGCCCCAGCATTTT.

The chain employs TRBV2 and TRBJ2-1; 8 bases fit TRBD2. The CDR3 sequence is 14 residues long. CDR1 and CDR2 from the germline V gene are SNHLY and FYNNEI. V lost 4 bases, J lost 6 bases, and 5 bases stayed unmatched. The CDR3 loop is CASSVGRALNEQFF. The CDR3, as DNA: TGTGCCAGCAGTGTCGGGAGGGCCCTCAATGAGCAGTTCTTC. Full variable domain (remainder filled in from reference TRBV2 and TRBJ2-1): EPEVTQTPSHQVTQMGQEVILRCVPISNHLYFYWYRQILGQKVEFLVSFYNNEISEKSEIFDDQFSVERPDGSNFTLKIRSTKLEDSAMYFCASSVGRALNEQFFGPGTRLTVL.

J is TRBJ1-3 and V is TRBV19; TRBD1 aligns across 8 bases. Trimming removed 5 bases from V and 1 base from J; junction bases left unmatched: 4. Germline V gene data show CDR1 as LNHDA and CDR2 as SQIVND (reference sequence). The CDR3 consists of 15 residues. The CDR3: CASSGQGWSGNTIYF. The CDR3 DNA is TGTGCCAGTAGTGGACAGGGATGGTCTGGAAACACCATATATTTT.

The J gene is TRBJ2-1, the V gene TRBV28, with TRBD2 matching 9 bases. Germline CDR1 and CDR2: MDHEN and SYDVKM. J gave up 0 bases and V 11 bases, and 2 bases lay outside the gene matches. The CDR3 covers 13 residues. The CDR3 sequence is CALAGASYNEQFF. For the CDR3, the DNA is TGTGCCTTAGCGGGAGCCTCCTACAATGAGCAGTTCTTC.

The chain joins TRBV6-5 to TRBJ2-1; 7 bases map to TRBD1. The CDR3 runs to 14 residues. Looked up from germline, CDR1 is MNHEY and CDR2 is SVGAGI. The V segment lost 6 bases and the J segment 5 bases; nucleotides outside the gene matches: 7. CDR3 protein: CASSSPGTDNEQFF. CDR3 DNA sequence: TGTGCCAGCAGCTCCCCCGGGACAGACAATGAGCAGTTCTTC.

This clone occurred a few times. The chain combines TRBV19 with TRBJ2-2; 13 bases fit TRBD2. There are 17 residues in the CDR3. The V gene end was trimmed by 5 bases and the J gene end by 6 bases; junction bases not matched to a gene: 9. The germline gives CDR1 LNHDA, CDR2 SQIVND (reference sequence). CDR3 coding DNA: TGTGCCAGTAGTCTCGGACTAGCGGGAGCTATGGCCGGGGAGCTGTTTTTT. It yields the protein CASSLGLAGAMAGELFF.